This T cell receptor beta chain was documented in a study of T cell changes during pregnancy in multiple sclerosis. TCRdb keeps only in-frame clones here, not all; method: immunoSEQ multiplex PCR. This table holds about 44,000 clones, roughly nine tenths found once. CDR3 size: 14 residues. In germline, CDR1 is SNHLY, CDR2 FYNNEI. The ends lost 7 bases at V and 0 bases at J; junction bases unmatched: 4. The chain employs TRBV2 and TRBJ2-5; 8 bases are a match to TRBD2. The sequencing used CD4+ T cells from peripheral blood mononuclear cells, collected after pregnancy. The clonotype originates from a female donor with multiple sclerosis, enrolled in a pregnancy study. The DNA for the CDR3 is TGTGCCAGCAACGAGCGGGGGTACCAAGAGACCCAGTACTTC. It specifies CASNERGYQETQYF.